The TCR beta chain under discussion was sequenced for a study of neurological immune-mediated disorders. Across the study: The multiple sclerosis group of some 35 included 31 relapsing-remitting and 3 secondary progressive patients. General study results and limits: There were no CDR3 amino acid sequences shared by expanded clones across subjects, a result suggesting private repertoires in all groups.

This clonotype occurred a few times. Antigen: not known. The cDNA came from 5'RACE with 10-nucleotide random UMIs. TCRdb re-analysed the 5' RACE reads in MiXCR, keeping a single row per CDR3 protein. The sample includes about 120,000 distinct CDR3 sequences, about 3.4% of them seen just once. The CDR3 is 13 amino acids. V was pared by 5 bases and J by 4 bases, with 11 bases between. Germline V CDR1 and CDR2: MNHEY, SMNVEV (reference sequence). Sequencing input: PBMCs. The receptor was derived from a woman aged 30 to 39 with multiple sclerosis. The chain uses TRBV27 and TRBJ1-2, with D maybe TRBD1 (5 bases). The CDR3, as DNA: TGTGCCAGCAGTAAACAGGCCACCTATGGCTACACCTTC. Encoded protein: CASSKQATYGYTF.